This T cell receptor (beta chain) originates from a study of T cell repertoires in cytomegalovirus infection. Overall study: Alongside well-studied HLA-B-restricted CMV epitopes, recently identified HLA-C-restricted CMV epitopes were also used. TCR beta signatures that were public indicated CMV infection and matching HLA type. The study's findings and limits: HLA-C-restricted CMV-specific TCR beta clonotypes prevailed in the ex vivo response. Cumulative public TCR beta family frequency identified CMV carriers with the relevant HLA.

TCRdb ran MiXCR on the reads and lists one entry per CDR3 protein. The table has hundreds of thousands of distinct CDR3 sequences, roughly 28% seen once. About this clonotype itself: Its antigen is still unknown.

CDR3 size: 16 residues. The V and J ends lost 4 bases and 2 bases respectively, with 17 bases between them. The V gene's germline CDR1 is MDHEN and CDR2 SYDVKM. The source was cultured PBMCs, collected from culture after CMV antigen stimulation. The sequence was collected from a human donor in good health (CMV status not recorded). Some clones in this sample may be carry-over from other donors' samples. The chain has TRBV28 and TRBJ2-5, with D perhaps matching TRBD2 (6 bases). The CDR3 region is CASSSAGTFLQETQYF. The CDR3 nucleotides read TGTGCCAGCAGTTCAGCCGGGACTTTCCTACAAGAGACCCAGTACTTC. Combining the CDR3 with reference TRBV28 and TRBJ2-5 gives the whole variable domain DVKVTQSSRYLVKRTGEKVFLECVQDMDHENMFWYRQDPGLGLRLIYFSYDVKMKEKGDIPEGYSVSREKKERFSLILESASTNQTSMYLCASSSAGTFLQETQYFGPGTRLLVL.